This TCR beta chain is drawn from a study of blood T cells in healthy people across ages. About this clonotype: Antigen: not known.

The CDR3 is made up of 19 amino acids. V was clipped by 2 bases and J by 0 bases, with 24 bases between them. Germline CDR1 and CDR2: DFQATT and SNEGSKA (reference sequence). Study results and caveats: CMV status of donors was unknown, possibly confounding expanded clonotype changes. Long-lived donors carried more naive CD4+ cells and greater diversity than aged donors.

Together with a sample-barcoded 5' primer, a J-beta primer mix was included in a second PCR lasting roughly 6 to 12 cycles. TCRdb redid the calling of the 5' RACE reads with MiXCR, one entry per CDR3 protein. The table lists 650,000 to 800,000 distinct CDR3 sequences, under 45% of them singletons. Isolation yielded PBMCs, at least 6.5 million per sample, in every case. Every sample gave at least 5.5 micrograms of total RNA when it was extracted. The sequence derives from a man between 60 and 75 years old in good health. The sample taken for sequencing was blood. This rearrangement joins TRBV20-1 to TRBJ2-3; D may be TRBD2 (7 bases). CDR3: CSARRHPVGGAYSTDTQYF. CDR3 DNA sequence: TGCAGTGCTAGAAGGCATCCGGTTGGGGGGGCGTACAGCACAGATACGCAGTATTTT.